A single sample is the source of the 25 T cell receptor beta chains below, sequenced in a study of blood T cell repertoires in COVID-19. The method was immunoSEQ multiplex PCR; TCRdb's version includes in-frame clones alone and lacks a portion of them. The sample holds roughly 250,000 clones, around 89% seen once. Sequenced: PBMCs or T cells enriched from blood (not recorded which). The receptors come from a man aged 45-65 years who had been exposed to COVID-19.

The gene calls are TRBV13 and TRBJ2-2; the match to TRBD2 covers 7 bases. This CDR3 has 16 amino acids. The germline V gene encodes CDR1 PRHDT and CDR2 FYEKMQ (reference sequence). V lost 1 base to trimming and J lost 4 bases; unmatched junction nucleotides: 6. CDR3 nucleotides: TGTGCCAGCAGCTTAGTCCGGCGGGGGAGCACCGGGGAGCTGTTTTTT. Amino acid sequence: CASSLVRRGSTGELFF.

This rearrangement joins TRBV7-9 to TRBJ1-2; 8 bases map to TRBD1. Trimming cost V 0 bases and J 3 bases; bases outside gene matches: 3. The CDR3 length is 15 residues. Germline V gene sequence: CDR1 SEHNR, CDR2 FQNEAQ (reference sequence). The CDR3: CASSLANRGDYGYTF. CDR3 DNA sequence: TGTGCCAGCAGCTTAGCGAACAGGGGGGACTATGGCTACACCTTC.

This chain connects TRBV5-4 to TRBJ2-7; TRBD1 matches at 7 bases. V was pared by 4 bases and J by 1 base, with 5 bases of the junction left unmatched. The CDR3 totals 14 residues. Per germline, CDR1 SGHNT and CDR2 YYREEE (reference sequence). The CDR3 here is CASSLRTGSYEQYF. CDR3 coding DNA: TGTGCCAGCAGCCTACGGACAGGATCCTACGAGCAGTACTTC.

In DNA, the CDR3 is TGTGCCAGCAGTGAGAGCCCCTCGTTATTCTTT. It encodes CASSESPSLFF. J is TRBJ1-1 and V is TRBV6-4, with no clear D. CDR1 and CDR2 (germline): MRHNA, SNTAGT. Trimming pared 3 bases from V and 14 bases from J, leaving 13 bases between. The CDR3 spans 11 residues.

The rearrangement uses TRBV28 and TRBJ1-1; D is uncertain. The CDR3 runs 11 residues. Between the trimmed V and J ends, which lost 1 base and 9 bases, there was a span of 6 bases. Per the germline V gene, CDR1 is MDHEN and CDR2 is SYDVKM. This chain's CDR3 is CASSLYQKAFF. As DNA, the CDR3 is TGTGCCAGCAGTTTATATCAAAAAGCTTTCTTT. The whole variable domain, filled in from reference TRBV28 and TRBJ1-1, reads DVKVTQSSRYLVKRTGEKVFLECVQDMDHENMFWYRQDPGLGLRLIYFSYDVKMKEKGDIPEGYSVSREKKERFSLILESASTNQTSMYLCASSLYQKAFFGQGTRLTVV.

The CDR3 protein is CAWSLAVVSGVYNEQFF. The CDR3 DNA reads as TGTGCCTGGAGTCTGGCGGTCGTTAGCGGGGTGTACAATGAGCAGTTCTTC. The V and J genes are TRBV30 and TRBJ2-1; 8 nucleotides agree with TRBD2. V lost 2 bases to trimming and J lost 4 bases; unmatched junction nucleotides: 13. Per the germline V gene, CDR1 is GTSNPN and CDR2 is SVGIG (reference sequence). This CDR3 has 17 residues.

The chain links TRBV7-8 to TRBJ2-2; TRBD1 matches 8 bases. V trimming: 5 bases; J trimming: 7 bases; junction bases outside the gene matches: 9. Germline values: CDR1 SGHVS, CDR2 FQNEAQ. The CDR3 has 15 amino acids. CDR3 bases: TGTGCCAGCAGCCGTCAGGGGGCGCAAAACGGGGAGCTGTTTTTT. Its translation is CASSRQGAQNGELFF.

The rearrangement joins TRBV28 to TRBJ1-5; no reliable D call. This CDR3 region has 15 residues. The V gene lost 7 bases and the J gene lost 0 bases, with 13 bases spanning the gap. Per the germline V gene, CDR1 is MDHEN and CDR2 is SYDVKM. The CDR3 loop reads CASTRSAGSNQPQHF. The CDR3 region has the DNA TGTGCCAGCACCCGCTCTGCGGGTAGCAATCAGCCCCAGCATTTT.

The chain combines TRBV5-8 with TRBJ2-7, with 9 bases aligning to TRBD2. CDR3 length: 15 amino acids. The ends lost 0 bases at V and 4 bases at J; junction bases unmatched: 5. CDR1 and CDR2 from the germline V gene are SGHTS and YDEGEE. The CDR3 protein is CASSLVRGRGYEQYV. DNA of the CDR3: TGTGCCAGCAGCTTGGTTCGCGGGAGGGGGTACGAGCAGTACGTC.

The CDR3: CASSGAGAYEQYV. The CDR3 region has the DNA TGTGCCAGCTCGGGAGCCGGAGCCTACGAGCAGTACGTC. The chain carries TRBV18 and TRBJ2-7; weak D call: TRBD2 (5 bases). V was cut by 6 bases and J by 2 bases, with 11 bases left in between. Germline lookup yields CDR1 KGHSH and CDR2 LQKENI. The CDR3 loop spans 13 amino acids.

The J gene is TRBJ2-3, the V gene TRBV7-3; 7 bases line up with TRBD2. There are 14 residues in the CDR3. Germline CDR1 SGHTA, CDR2 FQGTGA. With V trimmed by 4 bases and J by 6 bases, 7 bases remained unmatched. CDR3 nucleotides: TGTGCCAGCAGCTCTCAGACTAGCTCCGATACGCAGTATTTT. It is translated as CASSSQTSSDTQYF.

This chain joins TRBV10-3 and TRBJ2-1; TRBD2 matches 7 bases. This CDR3 is built from 17 residues. With V trimmed by 5 bases and J by 0 bases, 10 bases remained unmatched. CDR1 is ENHRY, CDR2 SYGVKD, per germline. In DNA, the CDR3 is TGTGCCATCAGTAGGCGGGAGTTGGGGAACTCCTACAATGAGCAGTTCTTC. Translating gives CAISRRELGNSYNEQFF.

This chain uses TRBV5-6 with TRBJ1-2; 8 bases map to TRBD1. This CDR3 is 16 amino acids long. Per germline, CDR1 SGHDT and CDR2 YYEEEE. The trim removed 6 bases at V and 0 bases at J, leaving 10 bases unmatched. The CDR3 nucleotides read TGTGCCAGCACCTTCCGGGACAGGTATTCTAACTATGGCTACACCTTC. This sequence encodes CASTFRDRYSNYGYTF.

The rearrangement uses TRBV6-6 and TRBJ1-2, with D possibly matching TRBD1 (6 bases). Germline loops: CDR1 MNHNY, CDR2 SVGAGI (reference sequence). The ends were cut back, 6 bases at V and 7 bases at J, with 18 bases in the middle. This CDR3 spans 14 amino acids. CDR3 region: CASSQDFSTGGYTF. The CDR3 coding sequence is TGTGCCAGCAGCCAGGATTTTTCGACAGGTGGCTACACCTTC.

This rearrangement joins TRBV5-1 to TRBJ1-6; TRBD1 matches 7 bases. Germline CDR1 and CDR2: SGHRS and YFSETQ. V gave up 4 bases and J gave up 8 bases; unmatched junction bases: 12. The length of the CDR3 is 16 residues. The CDR3 loop reads CASSRTGGLGDSPLHF. In nucleotides, the CDR3 is TGCGCCAGCAGCAGGACAGGCGGCTTGGGTGATTCACCCCTCCACTTT. The full variable domain, completed using reference TRBV5-1 and TRBJ1-6, is KAGVTQTPRYLIKTRGQQVTLSCSPISGHRSVSWYQQTPGQGLQFLFEYFSETQRNKGNFPGRFSGRQFSNSRSEMNVSTLELGDSALYLCASSRTGGLGDSPLHFGNGTRLTVT.

V gene TRBV9 combines with J gene TRBJ2-2; 10 bases match TRBD1. CDR1 and CDR2 (germline): SGDLS, YYNGEE. The CDR3 consists of 15 residues. J was trimmed by 6 bases and V by 3 bases; bases with no gene match: 5. The CDR3 spells CASSALDRGPGELFF. The CDR3 DNA follows: TGTGCCAGCAGCGCTCTAGACAGGGGGCCCGGGGAGCTGTTTTTT. Full variable domain (remainder filled in from reference TRBV9 and TRBJ2-2): DSGVTQTPKHLITATGQRVTLRCSPRSGDLSVYWYQQSLDQGLQFLIQYYNGEERAKGNILERFSAQQFPDLHSELNLSSLELGDSALYFCASSALDRGPGELFFGEGSRLTVL.

The chain carries TRBV28 and TRBJ1-1; TRBD1 matches at 8 bases. This CDR3 comprises 16 residues. Germline V gene sequence: CDR1 MDHEN, CDR2 SYDVKM. V shed 2 bases and J 5 bases; nucleotides not matched to a gene: 10. The CDR3: CASSLAGRGRGTEAFF. The CDR3 DNA follows: TGTGCCAGCAGTTTAGCGGGCAGGGGGCGCGGGACTGAAGCTTTCTTT.

The chain employs TRBV6-5 and TRBJ2-5; the D gene is possibly TRBD1 (5 bases). V dropped 6 bases and J dropped 5 bases, with 13 bases sitting between them. This CDR3 has 13 residues. CDR1 and CDR2 (germline): MNHEY, SVGAGI. CDR3 residues: CASSRRYRETQYF. The CDR3 DNA sequence: TGTGCCAGCAGCCGAAGGTACAGGGAGACCCAGTACTTC.

V gene TRBV27 combines with J gene TRBJ2-3, with D possibly matching TRBD1 (5 bases). This CDR3 comprises 17 residues. Germline assignment: CDR1 MNHEY and CDR2 SMNVEV (reference sequence). V dropped 6 bases and J dropped 4 bases, with 23 bases sitting between them. CDR3 region: CASSLGPSTGYADTQYF. The CDR3 DNA reads as TGTGCCAGCAGCCTAGGGCCGTCCACAGGATACGCAGATACGCAGTATTTT.

The chain employs TRBV9 and TRBJ1-2; 10 bases align to TRBD1. The CDR3 runs to 14 residues. CDR1 is SGDLS, CDR2 YYNGEE, per germline. Losses at the gene ends were 7 bases for V and 8 bases for J; bases not matched to a gene: 11. CDR3 loop: CASGGLGTGEGYTF. The DNA of the CDR3 is TGTGCCAGCGGGGGCCTGGGGACAGGGGAAGGCTACACCTTC.

The chain links TRBV7-3 to TRBJ2-3; D is ambiguous. V gave up 5 bases and J gave up 0 bases, with 18 bases separating them. Germline V lookup: CDR1 SGHTA, CDR2 FQGTGA. The CDR3 is made up of 17 amino acids. CDR3 region: CASSPAVFLSSTDTQYF. DNA for the CDR3: TGTGCCAGCAGCCCCGCGGTTTTTTTATCTAGCACAGATACGCAGTATTTT.

This chain links TRBV4-1 with TRBJ1-2; no clear D. The length of the CDR3 is 17 residues. In germline, CDR1 is MGHRA, CDR2 YSYEKL. V was clipped by 2 bases and J by 2 bases, with 18 bases between them. CDR3 sequence: CASSQYATRIFNYGYTF. The CDR3 coding sequence is TGCGCCAGCAGCCAATACGCGACCAGGATCTTCAACTATGGCTACACCTTC.

The rearrangement joins TRBV10-3 to TRBJ1-2; 7 bases match TRBD1. The CDR3 is made up of 12 amino acids. V was pared by 6 bases and J by 5 bases, with 3 bases of the junction left unmatched. The germline gives CDR1 ENHRY, CDR2 SYGVKD. The CDR3 spells CAIRPQGYGYTF. CDR3 DNA sequence: TGTGCCATCAGGCCACAGGGGTATGGCTACACCTTC.

The chain recombines TRBV5-4 with TRBJ2-3; D uncertain. Between the trimmed V and J ends, which lost 4 bases and 2 bases, there was a span of 14 bases. Germline V gives CDR1 SGHNT, CDR2 YYREEE (reference sequence). There are 15 residues in the CDR3. The CDR3 sequence: CASSDGRVNTDTQYF. In nucleotides, the CDR3 is TGTGCCAGCAGCGATGGCCGGGTGAACACAGATACGCAGTATTTT.

The CDR3 nucleotides read TGTGCCAGCTCACCTGTGCAGGTCTCTGGAAACACCATATATTTT. It codes for CASSPVQVSGNTIYF. The V call is TRBV18, the J call TRBJ1-3; D call uncertain. V dropped 3 bases and J dropped 0 bases, with 9 bases sitting between them. The CDR3 runs 15 residues. Germline CDR1 is KGHSH and CDR2 is LQKENI.